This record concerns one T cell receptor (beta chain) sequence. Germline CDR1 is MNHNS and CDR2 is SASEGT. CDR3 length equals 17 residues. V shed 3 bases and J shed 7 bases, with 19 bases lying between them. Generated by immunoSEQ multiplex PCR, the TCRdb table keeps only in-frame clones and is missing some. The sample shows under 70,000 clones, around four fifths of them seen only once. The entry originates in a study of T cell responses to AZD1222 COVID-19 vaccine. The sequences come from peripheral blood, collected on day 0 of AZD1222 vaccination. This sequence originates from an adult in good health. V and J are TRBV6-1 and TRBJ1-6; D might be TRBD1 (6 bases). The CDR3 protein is CASSDRTGWPFNSPLHF. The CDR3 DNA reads TGTGCCAGCAGTGATCGTACAGGGTGGCCGTTCAATTCACCCCTCCACTTT.